The table lists the clone carrying this TCR beta chain with a few counts. The antigen remains unidentified. The treatment denotes: about 20 received Ad26.COV2.S at low or high dose, single or two shots; about 5 received placebo; per-sample allocation not given. Sampling was done on day 63 after the first vaccine or placebo injection. This person who donated was an adult of 18-55 years in Boston. Measured with immunoSEQ multiplex PCR; TCRdb has only the in-frame clones, and not every one. The sample yields 300,000 to 400,000 clones, roughly 86% seen once. These data originate in a study of Ad26.COV2.S vaccination and SARS-CoV-2 variants. About the research overall: Intramuscularly, Ad26.COV2.S was given either once or twice, 56 days apart. Study-level points and caveats: Breadth of non-spike TCRs did not differ between vaccinees and placebo recipients.

V lost 6 bases to trimming and J lost 7 bases, with 16 bases between them. This CDR3 has 14 amino acids. The V gene's germline CDR1 is SGHTA and CDR2 FQGNSA. The source material was peripheral blood, sampled in a trial of Ad26.COV2.S vaccine versus placebo. The rearrangement uses TRBV7-2 and TRBJ2-1; D is possibly TRBD1 or TRBD2 (6 bases each). The source of this sequence is a person between 18 and 59 years old who received the Ad26.COV2.S COVID-19 vaccine or a placebo. CDR3 DNA sequence: TGTGCCAGCAGAAAGGGGGGAACGAAAAATGAGCAGTTCTTC. It encodes CASRKGGTKNEQFF.